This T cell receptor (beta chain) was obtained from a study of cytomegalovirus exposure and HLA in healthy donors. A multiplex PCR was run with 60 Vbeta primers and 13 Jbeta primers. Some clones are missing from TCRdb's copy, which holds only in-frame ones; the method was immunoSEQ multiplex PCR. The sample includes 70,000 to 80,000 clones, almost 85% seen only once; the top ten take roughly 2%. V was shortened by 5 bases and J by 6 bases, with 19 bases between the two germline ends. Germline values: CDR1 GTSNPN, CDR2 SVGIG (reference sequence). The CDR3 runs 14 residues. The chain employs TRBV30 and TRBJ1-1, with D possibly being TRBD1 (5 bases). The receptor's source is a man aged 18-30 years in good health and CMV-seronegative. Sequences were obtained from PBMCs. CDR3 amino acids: CAWRGSGSLAEAFF. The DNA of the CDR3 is TGTGCCTGGCGGGGGAGCGGATCCCTGGCTGAAGCTTTCTTT.